This is a list of T cell receptor beta chains from one sample in a study of T-cell memory formation after mild COVID-19. TCRdb passed the 5' RACE reads through MiXCR, listing each CDR3 protein once. The sample yields approximately 340,000 distinct CDR3 sequences, 15% to 20% seen once. Sequences were obtained from PBMCs or a T cell subset sorted from them (not recorded which). The receptors originated from a man between 18 and 29 years old who had mild COVID-19 (a few samples of this study predate the infection). Cell type and time point are not known. The CDR3 runs from the conserved cysteine through the conserved F or W. A D gene is named only where the DNA matches it firmly. The size field is filled for only some rows; it gives once, few, many or a size class.

v_gene	d_gene	abundance	j_gene	CDR3aa	CDR3nt
TRBV6-2/TRBV6-3	-	-	TRBJ2-7	CASSPFFNTGISYEQYF	TGTGCCAGCAGCCCCTTCTTTAATACAGGGATCTCCTACGAGCAGTACTTC
TRBV3-1	-	-	TRBJ2-7	CASSQDSSRGDEQYF	TGTGCCAGCAGCCAAGATTCGAGCAGGGGAGACGAGCAGTACTTC
TRBV15	TRBD1	few	TRBJ2-3	CATSRGQSSTDTQYF	TGTGCCACCAGCAGGGGACAGTCTAGCACAGATACGCAGTATTTT
TRBV20-1	-	few	TRBJ1-2	CSANRQTETGYTF	TGCAGCGCTAACCGTCAGACAGAAACGGGCTACACCTTC
TRBV12-3/TRBV12-4	TRBD2	few	TRBJ2-1	CASSLPGGAYNEQFF	TGTGCCAGCAGTTTACCCGGGGGGGCCTACAATGAGCAGTTCTTC
TRBV12-3/TRBV12-4	-	few	TRBJ1-1	CASRPDRAGNTEAFF	TGTGCCAGCAGACCAGACCGGGCGGGGAACACTGAAGCTTTCTTT
TRBV12-3/TRBV12-4	-	few	TRBJ2-1	CASAYNEQFF	TGTGCCAGCGCTTACAATGAGCAGTTCTTC
TRBV6-5	-	few	TRBJ2-5	CASSPDWTQETQYF	TGTGCCAGCAGTCCCGACTGGACACAAGAGACCCAGTACTTC
TRBV27	-	-	TRBJ1-2	CASSLSNPQATGYTF	TGTGCCAGCAGTTTATCTAACCCGCAGGCAACGGGCTACACCTTC
TRBV27	-	many	TRBJ1-5	CASSPQGPNQPQHF	TGTGCCAGCAGTCCACAGGGCCCCAATCAGCCCCAGCATTTT
TRBV7-6	-	many	TRBJ1-1	CASSPQGYAEAFF	TGTGCCAGCAGCCCACAGGGTTACGCTGAAGCTTTCTTT
TRBV13	-	few	TRBJ2-1	CASSLPQASSVQFF	TGTGCCAGCAGCTTGCCCCAGGCCAGCAGCGTGCAGTTCTTC
TRBV24-1	-	-	TRBJ2-1	CATSDSFRGGNEQFF	TGTGCCACCAGTGATTCCTTCAGGGGCGGCAATGAGCAGTTCTTC
TRBV6-6	-	many	TRBJ2-6	CASSSGTSGANVLTF	TGTGCCAGCAGTTCAGGGACTTCTGGGGCCAACGTCCTGACTTTC